This TCR beta chain was retrieved from a study of CD8 T cells in Susac syndrome. Random hexamers were used to reverse transcribe the RNA input (0.5 to 1 ug). The CDR3 of TCR beta was amplified by immunoSEQ multiplex PCR across 54 Vbeta and 13 Jbeta. TCRdb analysed the immunoSEQ multiplex PCR reads with MiXCR anew, one entry per CDR3 protein. The sample records 150,000 to 200,000 distinct CDR3 sequences, around 94% being singletons. CD8+ and CD4+ T cells circulating in blood were sequenced for TCR beta. TEMRA cells underwent FACS enrichment and CD8+ and CD4+ T cells underwent negative isolation. The CDR3 consists of 12 residues. Trimming stripped 0 bases from V and 16 bases from J, with 10 bases between. Germline V gene data show CDR1 as MNHNY and CDR2 as SVGAGI (reference sequence).

This chain links TRBV6-6 with TRBJ1-6; no clear D gene. Sequencing was carried out using CD4+ T cells from PBMCs. The receptor was isolated from a human donor in good health. The CDR3 loop reads CASSYSEGRLHF. The CDR3 DNA is TGTGCCAGCAGTTACTCCGAGGGTCGTCTCCACTTT.